The 28 T cell receptor beta chains presented below share a single source sample, sequenced in a study of neurological immune-mediated disorders. TCRdb independently ran MiXCR on the 5' RACE reads; one entry per CDR3 protein. Among tens of thousands of distinct CDR3 sequences listed, about 13% were seen once. The time point denotes: longitudinal time-point 1 (baseline). The material sequenced was PBMCs. These receptors came from a female donor with HTLV-1-associated myelopathy (HAM/TSP).

This clonotype has a count of ten or more. The V call is TRBV5-8, the J call TRBJ2-1, with a possible D match to TRBD1 (6 bases). The CDR3 runs to 15 residues. V shed 2 bases and J shed 8 bases, with 17 bases lying between them. Germline CDR1 and CDR2: SGHTS and YDEGEE. The DNA of the CDR3 is TGTGCCAGCAGCTTCCGGGACAACCGGAGGCATGAGCAGTTCTTC. Amino acids: CASSFRDNRRHEQFF.

This clonotype was picked up many times. This chain joins TRBV10-1 and TRBJ2-1; D is unclear. Germline values: CDR1 WNHNN, CDR2 SYGVQD (reference sequence). The CDR3 is 11 amino acids. The V and J ends lost 4 bases and 6 bases respectively, with 4 bases between them. The CDR3 region is CASSAGNEQFF. CDR3 coding DNA: TGCGCCAGCAGTGCCGGCAATGAGCAGTTCTTC.

This clonotype has a count of ten or more. This sequence joins TRBV20-1 and TRBJ1-5; no definite D call. The CDR3 spans 13 residues. Germline assignment: CDR1 DFQATT and CDR2 SNEGSKA (reference sequence). V lost 0 bases and J lost 4, with 7 bases in between. The CDR3 DNA reads as TGCAGTGCTAGAGATGTGGGAAATCAGCCCCAGCATTTT. Translated, it gives CSARDVGNQPQHF.

This clonotype was seen repeatedly, ten times or more. The chain couples TRBV5-1 to TRBJ2-3; 7 positions agree with TRBD1. Germline CDR1 and CDR2: SGHRS and YFSETQ. The CDR3 length is 14 residues. V gave up 4 bases and J gave up 1 base; unmatched junction bases: 3. CDR3 protein: CASSRQGGTDTQYF. The DNA for the CDR3 is TGCGCCAGCAGCCGACAGGGTGGCACAGATACGCAGTATTTT.

There are many counts of this clonotype. This chain connects TRBV5-8 to TRBJ2-1; D ambiguous. This CDR3 is built from 13 residues. V lost 4 bases, J lost 9 bases, and 14 bases lay in between. Germline CDR1 SGHTS, CDR2 YDEGEE. The DNA for the CDR3 is TGTGCCAGCAGCCATACTGGGGAAGGTGAGCAGTTCTTC. This translates into CASSHTGEGEQFF.

This clonotype was picked up many times. The chain has TRBV27 and TRBJ2-1, with TRBD2 identical over 9 bases. Per germline, CDR1 MNHEY and CDR2 SMNVEV (reference sequence). The CDR3 runs 18 residues. The junction had 11 bases not matched to a gene; V was cut back by 0 bases and J by 5 bases. The DNA for the CDR3 is TGTGCCAGCAGTTTATCGAGATTGAGGCGGGGGGGCAACAATGAGCAGTTCTTC. Residues: CASSLSRLRRGGNNEQFF.

This clonotype was counted at least ten times. This sequence joins TRBV28 and TRBJ2-7; TRBD2 aligns across 7 bases. The germline gives CDR1 MDHEN, CDR2 SYDVKM. This CDR3 has 14 residues. With V trimmed by 4 bases and J by 8 bases, 11 bases remained unmatched. CDR3 DNA: TGTGCCAGCAGTTCACCGGGAGGTGCGACGAAGCAGTACTTC. It encodes CASSSPGGATKQYF. Full variable domain (remainder filled in from reference TRBV28 and TRBJ2-7): DVKVTQSSRYLVKRTGEKVFLECVQDMDHENMFWYRQDPGLGLRLIYFSYDVKMKEKGDIPEGYSVSREKKERFSLILESASTNQTSMYLCASSSPGGATKQYFGPGTRLTVT.

This clonotype has a count of ten or more. V usage is TRBV28 and J usage is TRBJ2-1; D not certain. V lost 10 bases, J lost 1 base, and 8 bases lay in between. Looked up from germline, CDR1 is MDHEN and CDR2 is SYDVKM. The CDR3 runs to 12 residues. Here the CDR3 DNA reads TGTGCCACAAAGAGGTCCTACAATGAGCAGTTCTTC. Amino acids: CATKRSYNEQFF.

On this clonotype: This may come from a read error, since a much larger clone is one base off. The rearrangement links TRBV7-9 to TRBJ2-7, with D tentatively TRBD1 (5 bases). This CDR3 comprises 14 residues. The germline V gene has CDR1 SEHNR and CDR2 FQNEAQ (reference sequence). V lost 4 bases to trimming and J lost 2 bases, with 12 bases between them. The CDR3 sequence: CASSSQDIPYEQYF. The CDR3 bases are TGTGCCAGCAGCTCCCAGGACATCCCCTACGAGCAGTACTTC.

This clonotype was seen ten or more times. V is TRBV6-1 and J is TRBJ2-3; possible D gene TRBD2, 5 bases. CDR3 length: 12 amino acids. Trimming took 4 bases from V and 10 from J, leaving 12 bases between them. CDR1 MNHNS and CDR2 SASEGT come from the germline V gene. CDR3 loop: CASSVREGAQYF. The CDR3 DNA reads as TGTGCCAGCAGTGTACGGGAAGGTGCGCAGTATTTT.

Relative to its sample, this clonotype is medium-sized. V and J are TRBV10-3 and TRBJ2-7; 8 bases are shared with TRBD1. CDR3 size: 15 residues. CDR1 ENHRY and CDR2 SYGVKD come from the germline V gene. V was clipped by 6 bases and J by 0 bases; unmatched bases: 7. The CDR3 coding sequence is TGTGCCATCAGCAAAGACAGGGGTAACTCCTACGAGCAGTACTTC. Amino acids: CAISKDRGNSYEQYF.

This clonotype was picked up many times. A read error may produce the germline difference seen at one junction end. The chain links TRBV12-3 or TRBV12-4 to TRBJ2-5; D unresolved. CDR3 length: 13 amino acids. The CDR3 sequence: CASSLGGQETQYF. In DNA, the CDR3 is TGCGCCAGCAGCTTGGGCGGTCAAGAGACCCAGTACTTC.

This clonotype was seen repeatedly, ten times or more. The chain has TRBV7-2 and TRBJ2-3; D is possibly TRBD1 or TRBD2 (6 bases each). The V end lost 7 bases, the J end lost 3 bases, and 14 bases lay between the germline ends. CDR3 length: 14 residues. Germline V gene sequence: CDR1 SGHTA, CDR2 FQGNSA. For the CDR3, the DNA is TGTGCCAGCAAACCCGGAGGGGGAACAGATACGCAGTATTTT. This codes for CASKPGGGTDTQYF.

This clonotype was found many times. J is TRBJ1-6 and V is TRBV24-1; 7 positions agree with TRBD1. Trimming cost V 1 base and J 4 bases; bases outside gene matches: 9. The CDR3 runs 18 residues. Germline V CDR1 and CDR2: KGHDR, SFDVKD. The DNA for the CDR3 is TGTGCCACCAGTGATTTTTTCGGCGCGGGACAGTATAATTCACCCCTCCACTTT. Encoded protein: CATSDFFGAGQYNSPLHF.

This clonotype appeared many times. The chain couples TRBV6-6 to TRBJ2-6; the D is unclear. The V gene lost 6 bases and the J gene lost 0 bases, with 9 bases spanning the gap. The CDR3 spans 15 residues. The germline CDR1 and CDR2 sequences are MNHNY and SVGAGI (reference sequence). CDR3 nucleotide sequence: TGTGCCAGCAGAAGGACGGCCTCTGGGGCCAACGTCCTGACTTTC. Protein product: CASRRTASGANVLTF.

Many counts were recorded for this clonotype. CDR3 nucleotide sequence: TGCGCCAGCAGCCCCGGGGGGGTTGGAGAAAAACTGTTTTTT. It yields the protein CASSPGGVGEKLFF. This chain links TRBV4-1 with TRBJ1-4, with a tentative D call TRBD1 (5 bases). Germline V gene sequence: CDR1 MGHRA, CDR2 YSYEKL. Trimming removed 4 bases at V and 8 bases at J, with 14 bases between. The CDR3 sequence is 14 residues long.

In its sample, this clonotype was seen many times. The V gene is TRBV29-1, the J gene TRBJ2-2, with no clear D. The CDR3 has 14 amino acids. Germline lookup yields CDR1 SQVTM and CDR2 ANQGSEA. Trimming shortened V by 3 bases and J by 0 bases, and 8 bases separated the two germline ends. The DNA of the CDR3 is TGCAGCGTTGAGGCAGGTTCGAACACCGGGGAGCTGTTTTTT. It yields the protein CSVEAGSNTGELFF.

This chain connects TRBV18 to TRBJ2-3; the match to TRBD2 covers 8 bases. Germline values: CDR1 KGHSH, CDR2 LQKENI. Losses at the gene ends were 2 bases for V and 0 bases for J; bases not matched to a gene: 10. This CDR3 contains 18 residues. The CDR3 protein is CASSPRRAGETSTDTQYF. CDR3 nucleotide sequence: TGTGCCAGCTCACCAAGGCGAGCGGGGGAAACTAGCACAGATACGCAGTATTTT.

A note on this clonotype: This sequence may be a read error, since a much larger clone differs from it by one base. V gene TRBV2 combines with J gene TRBJ2-2, with 11 bases that match TRBD2. The CDR3 sequence is 17 residues long. The ends lost 6 bases at V and 4 bases at J; junction bases unmatched: 10. Germline CDR1 SNHLY, CDR2 FYNNEI. The CDR3, as DNA: TGTGCCAGCAGGGGACTAGCGGTTACCTTGTTCACCGGGGAGCTGTTTTTT. This codes for CASRGLAVTLFTGELFF.

This clonotype has ten or more counts. The chain joins TRBV20-1 to TRBJ2-7, with D perhaps matching TRBD1 or TRBD2 (5 bases each). The V end was cut by 3 bases, the J end by 13 bases, with 28 bases between. The germline V gene has CDR1 DFQATT and CDR2 SNEGSKA (reference sequence). CDR3 length: 15 amino acids. The CDR3 nucleotides read TGCAGTGCTAGGCCCCCCGGACGGGGCAAAGGACAAAACTACTTC. Protein sequence: CSARPPGRGKGQNYF.

This clonotype was found many times. The V call is TRBV28, the J call TRBJ2-7, with TRBD1 matching 9 bases. Trimming took 4 bases from V and 2 from J; bases not matched to a gene: 12. Germline V gene lookup returns CDR1 MDHEN and CDR2 SYDVKM. The CDR3 has 17 amino acids. The CDR3 region is CASSSKGQGATPYEQYF. The CDR3 coding sequence is TGTGCCAGCAGTTCGAAGGGACAGGGTGCAACTCCCTACGAGCAGTACTTC.

This clonotype has a count of ten or more. The gene calls are TRBV7-3 and TRBJ1-1; perhaps TRBD1 as D (6 bases). CDR1 and CDR2 (germline): SGHTA, FQGTGA. Between the trimmed V and J ends, which lost 6 bases and 4 bases, there was a span of 12 bases. The CDR3 runs 13 residues. The CDR3 region is CASSSQGSTEAFF. The CDR3 DNA reads TGTGCCAGCAGTTCCCAGGGGAGCACTGAAGCTTTCTTT.

This clonotype was detected many times. This chain connects TRBV5-1 to TRBJ2-1, with TRBD2 matching 13 bases. J was trimmed by 15 bases and V by 4 bases; bases with no gene match: 10. Germline-derived CDR1 and CDR2 are SGHRS and YFSETQ. CDR3 length: 14 amino acids. The CDR3 region is CASSPGTSGDTLFF. The CDR3 nucleotides read TGCGCCAGCAGCCCGGGGACTAGCGGGGATACTTTGTTCTTC. The full variable domain, with the rest looked up from reference TRBV5-1 and TRBJ2-1, is KAGVTQTPRYLIKTRGQQVTLSCSPISGHRSVSWYQQTPGQGLQFLFEYFSETQRNKGNFPGRFSGRQFSNSRSEMNVSTLELGDSALYLCASSPGTSGDTLFFGPGTRLTVL.

This clonotype has a count of ten or more. J is TRBJ2-3 and V is TRBV20-1; D uncertain. V lost 3 bases and J lost 4, with 11 bases in between. The CDR3 is 13 amino acids. Germline assignment: CDR1 DFQATT and CDR2 SNEGSKA (reference sequence). The CDR3 spells CSASLSVSDTQYF. Here the CDR3 DNA reads TGCAGTGCTAGTCTTAGTGTCTCAGATACGCAGTATTTT.

This clonotype has at least ten counts. The chain recombines TRBV5-1 with TRBJ2-1; no definite D call. Germline V CDR1 and CDR2: SGHRS, YFSETQ. The CDR3 is made up of 15 amino acids. V was shortened by 0 bases and J by 3 bases, with 10 bases between the two germline ends. The CDR3: CASSLDQLDYNEQFF. CDR3 DNA sequence: TGCGCCAGCAGCTTGGATCAGCTAGACTACAATGAGCAGTTCTTC.

This clonotype was detected many times. The V and J genes are TRBV28 and TRBJ2-7, with D uncertain. The V end was cut by 4 bases, the J end by 4 bases, with 14 bases between. Per germline, CDR1 MDHEN and CDR2 SYDVKM. This CDR3 is 14 amino acids long. Here the CDR3 reads CASSSSADSYEQYF. The DNA of the CDR3 is TGTGCCAGCAGTTCGTCGGCAGATAGTTACGAGCAGTACTTC. Full variable domain (rest looked up from reference TRBV28 and TRBJ2-7): DVKVTQSSRYLVKRTGEKVFLECVQDMDHENMFWYRQDPGLGLRLIYFSYDVKMKEKGDIPEGYSVSREKKERFSLILESASTNQTSMYLCASSSSADSYEQYFGPGTRLTVT.

The sample holds many counts of this clonotype. The chain is built from TRBV12-5 and TRBJ2-7, with TRBD1 matching over 7 bases. Germline lookup yields CDR1 LGHNT and CDR2 FRNRAP. The CDR3 runs to 12 residues. Unmatched junction bases numbered 6, after V lost 8 bases and J lost 5 bases. The DNA of the CDR3 is TGTGCTAGTAGACAGGGTTTAAACGAGCAGTACTTC. Translation gives CASRQGLNEQYF.

V is TRBV18 and J is TRBJ1-2; 7 bases agree with TRBD1. The J segment lost 0 bases and the V segment lost 2 bases, leaving 6 bases of the junction unmatched. This CDR3 region has 16 residues. Per the germline V gene, CDR1 is KGHSH and CDR2 is LQKENI. The CDR3 spells CASSPDRVTANYGYTF. CDR3 DNA sequence: TGTGCCAGCTCACCAGACAGGGTCACCGCTAACTATGGCTACACCTTC.